The entry below gives a single T cell receptor (beta chain) sequence along with its context. This entry belongs to a study of technical replicates of blood from a handful of donors. Only in-frame clones appear in the TCRdb table, and some are missing; sequencing was by immunoSEQ multiplex PCR. The data show over 65,000 clones, with around 94% seen just once and around 0.25% held by the top ten. The origin of this receptor is a human donor in good health. Sequenced material: T cells isolated from PBMCs.

The CDR3 DNA reads as TGTGCTAGTGGTCCCCCCATGAACACTGAAGCTTTCTTT. It encodes CASGPPMNTEAFF. V and J are TRBV12-5 and TRBJ1-1; no definite D call. CDR3 length: 13 residues. CDR1 LGHNT and CDR2 FRNRAP come from the germline V gene. Trimming took 5 bases from V and 0 from J, leaving 7 bases between them.